This T cell receptor (beta chain) was retrieved from a study of high-grade serous ovarian cancer treatment subgroups. As for the study in general: Mean per sample: around 14,000 reads, 7,400 or so unique TCR beta rearrangements.

As concerns this clone: Antigen: not known.

Findings and limits, study-wide: CDR1 and CDR2 were left unanalyzed; analyses focused on CDR3. Clonal relatedness tracked neoantigen level, and by trend copy number and mutation load. Same-patient tumor repertoires overlapped at roughly 0.11 to 0.79; different patients barely overlapped.

The germline gives CDR1 MGHRA, CDR2 YSYEKL. This CDR3 region has 11 residues. Trimming cost V 8 bases and J 10 bases, with 12 bases left between them. Tumor samples were obtained before definitive surgery or chemotherapy. Libraries were prepared by immunoSEQ multiplex PCR; TCRdb keeps only in-frame clonotypes and omits some of them. The sample records 3,200 or so clones, about three quarters being singletons. V and J are TRBV4-1 and TRBJ2-1; weak D call: TRBD1 (6 bases). The receptor's source is a human donor with high-grade serous ovarian cancer. Source material: tumor tissue. For the CDR3, the DNA is TGCGCCAGCTCTAGAGGGGGAGAGCAGTTCTTC. It is translated as CASSRGGEQFF.